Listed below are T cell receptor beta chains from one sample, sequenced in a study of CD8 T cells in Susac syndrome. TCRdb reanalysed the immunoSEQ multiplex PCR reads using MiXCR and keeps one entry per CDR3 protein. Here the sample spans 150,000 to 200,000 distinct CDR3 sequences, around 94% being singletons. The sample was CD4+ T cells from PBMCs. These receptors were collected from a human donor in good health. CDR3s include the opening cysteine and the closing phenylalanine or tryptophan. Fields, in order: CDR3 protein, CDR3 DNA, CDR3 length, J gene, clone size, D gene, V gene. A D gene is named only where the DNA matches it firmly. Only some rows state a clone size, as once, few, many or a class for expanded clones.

CASNHPPPNEQFF,TGTGCGAGCAATCATCCCCCCCCCAATGAGCAGTTCTTC,13,TRBJ2-1,.,.,TRBV7-9
CASSQAPLETQYF,TGCGCCAGCAGCCAAGCCCCTCTCGAGACCCAGTACTTC,13,TRBJ2-5,.,.,TRBV4-3
CATSSKDRRAQYF,TGTGCCACCAGCAGTAAAGACAGGAGAGCGCAGTACTTC,13,TRBJ2-7,.,.,TRBV15
CSAIRGDTQYF,TGCAGCGCTATCCGAGGAGATACGCAGTATTTT,11,TRBJ2-3,.,.,TRBV29-1
CASSWGTMNYNEQFF,TGTGCCAGCAGCTGGGGGACGATGAATTACAATGAGCAGTTCTTC,15,TRBJ2-1,.,.,TRBV9
CASSPDRVLHF,TGTGCCAGCAGCCCCGACAGGGTCCTCCACTTT,11,TRBJ1-6,.,TRBD1,TRBV9
CASSLTGRRETQYF,TGCGCCAGCAGCTTGACAGGCCGAAGAGAGACCCAGTACTTC,14,TRBJ2-5,few,.,TRBV5-1
CASRPANSPLHF,TGTGCCAGCAGGCCCGCCAATTCACCCCTCCACTTT,12,TRBJ1-6,once,.,TRBV6-2/TRBV6-3
CAWTGTSLLSEQYF,TGTGCCTGGACCGGAACATCTCTCCTCTCGGAGCAGTACTTC,14,TRBJ2-7,.,.,TRBV30
CASSVKGEDTQYF,TGTGCCAGCAGCGTAAAGGGGGAAGATACGCAGTATTTT,13,TRBJ2-3,.,.,TRBV9
CASMAAGQGVGETQYF,TGTGCCAGCATGGCCGCCGGGCAGGGTGTGGGAGAGACCCAGTACTTC,16,TRBJ2-5,.,.,TRBV6-1
CSARDRESRDGPNYGYTF,TGCAGTGCTAGAGATAGGGAATCACGGGACGGCCCTAACTATGGCTACACCTTC,18,TRBJ1-2,once,.,TRBV20-1
CASIGGGAIGEQFF,TGTGCCAGCATCGGCGGGGGGGCCATAGGTGAGCAGTTCTTC,14,TRBJ2-1,.,TRBD2,TRBV6-2/TRBV6-3
CSAAGRMNTEAFF,TGCAGTGCTGCCGGACGGATGAACACTGAAGCTTTCTTT,13,TRBJ1-1,few,.,TRBV20-1
CASSRDRTYEQYF,TGTGCCAGCTCACGAGACAGGACCTACGAGCAGTACTTC,13,TRBJ2-7,.,.,TRBV18
CASSEGQAAYGYTF,TGTGCCAGCAGCGAGGGACAGGCCGCCTATGGCTACACCTTC,14,TRBJ1-2,.,TRBD1,TRBV3-1
CASSFRVYGLGDTEAFF,TGTGCCAGCAGTTTCCGTGTGTACGGCCTGGGCGACACTGAAGCTTTCTTT,17,TRBJ1-1,.,.,TRBV12-3/TRBV12-4
CATSRGGLADNEQFF,TGTGCCACCAGCAGAGGGGGCCTAGCGGACAATGAGCAGTTCTTC,15,TRBJ2-1,.,TRBD2,TRBV15
CASSQDLGFVDEQYF,TGTGCCAGCAGCCAAGATCTGGGATTTGTCGACGAGCAGTACTTC,15,TRBJ2-7,.,.,TRBV4-2
CASSSDRAGSPLHF,TGTGCCAGCAGTTCGGACAGGGCCGGCTCACCCCTCCACTTT,14,TRBJ1-6,.,TRBD1,TRBV6-2/TRBV6-3
CASSLADTQYF,TGTGCCAGCAGCTTGGCAGATACGCAGTATTTT,11,TRBJ2-3,.,.,TRBV7-2
CSGVERSDSPLHF,TGCAGTGGGGTGGAGAGATCGGATTCACCCCTCCACTTT,13,TRBJ1-6,once,.,TRBV20-1
CSVESDRRGTEAFF,TGCAGCGTTGAATCGGACAGGCGAGGTACTGAAGCTTTCTTT,14,TRBJ1-1,.,TRBD1,TRBV29-1
CASSQGQESSYEQYF,TGTGCCAGCAGCCAAGGACAGGAGAGCTCCTACGAGCAGTACTTC,15,TRBJ2-7,.,.,TRBV4-2
CSARTPSTDTQYF,TGCAGTGCTAGGACTCCCTCCACAGATACGCAGTATTTT,13,TRBJ2-3,.,.,TRBV20-1
CASSLGLSSGGASEEQFF,TGCGCCAGCAGCTTGGGTTTGTCTAGCGGGGGGGCTTCGGAGGAGCAGTTCTTC,18,TRBJ2-1,.,TRBD2,TRBV5-1
CASSHPNTGELFF,TGTGCCAGCAGCCATCCGAACACCGGGGAGCTGTTTTTT,13,TRBJ2-2,.,.,TRBV4-2
CSAGQYRGTDTQYF,TGCAGCGCTGGCCAATACCGAGGCACAGATACGCAGTATTTT,14,TRBJ2-3,.,.,TRBV29-1
CASSPGTGDGSTEAFF,TGTGCCAGCAGCCCCGGGACAGGGGATGGTTCCACTGAAGCTTTCTTT,16,TRBJ1-1,once,TRBD1,TRBV28
CASEVYNEQFF,TGTGCCAGCGAAGTTTACAATGAGCAGTTCTTC,11,TRBJ2-1,.,.,TRBV2
CSVARLAASTDTQYF,TGCAGCGTTGCCCGACTAGCGGCTAGCACAGATACGCAGTATTTT,15,TRBJ2-3,.,TRBD2,TRBV29-1
CASGRPLTEKLFF,TGTGCCTCAGGGAGGCCATTAACCGAAAAACTGTTTTTT,13,TRBJ1-4,.,.,TRBV30
CASSPAGAEGYTF,TGTGCCAGCAGCCCGGCGGGGGCGGAGGGCTACACCTTC,13,TRBJ1-2,.,.,TRBV5-4
CSASGIPPLNNYGYTF,TGCAGCGCATCAGGGATCCCCCCTTTGAATAACTATGGCTACACCTTC,16,TRBJ1-2,.,.,TRBV29-1
CSARVTGETEAFF,TGCAGTGCTAGGGTGACAGGGGAAACTGAAGCTTTCTTT,13,TRBJ1-1,.,TRBD1,TRBV20-1
CSVLTGISLNVLTF,TGCAGCGTGCTGACAGGGATATCCCTCAACGTCCTGACTTTC,14,TRBJ2-6,.,TRBD1,TRBV29-1
CASSGTTGGDGANVLTF,TGTGCCAGCAGCGGAACGACAGGGGGGGATGGGGCCAACGTCCTGACTTTC,17,TRBJ2-6,.,TRBD1,TRBV7-9
CASSLLNAGQETQYF,TGTGCCAGCAGCCTTCTAAATGCAGGGCAAGAGACCCAGTACTTC,15,TRBJ2-5,.,.,TRBV5-6
CASSPGVDWDTEAFF,TGCGCCAGCAGCCCGGGGGTGGATTGGGACACTGAAGCTTTCTTT,15,TRBJ1-1,.,.,TRBV4-3
CASSPGFGTTNYGYTF,TGTGCCAGCAGCCCCGGGTTTGGGACGACTAACTATGGCTACACCTTC,16,TRBJ1-2,.,.,TRBV11-2
CASSQLRLAQETQYF,TGTGCCAGCAGCCAACTAAGACTAGCCCAAGAGACCCAGTACTTC,15,TRBJ2-5,.,TRBD2,TRBV3-1
CASSQDRASGNTIYF,TGTGCCAGCAGCCAAGACAGGGCCTCTGGAAACACCATATATTTT,15,TRBJ1-3,.,.,TRBV3-1
CASSLRGGLGTYEQYF,TGCGCCAGCAGCTTGCGAGGAGGACTAGGGACCTACGAGCAGTACTTC,16,TRBJ2-7,.,TRBD2,TRBV5-1
CAMKGVNTEAFF,TGTGCCATGAAGGGGGTGAACACTGAAGCTTTCTTT,12,TRBJ1-1,.,.,TRBV6-2/TRBV6-3
CASSFNGAGGEQFF,TGTGCCAGCAGTTTCAATGGGGCAGGGGGTGAGCAGTTCTTC,14,TRBJ2-1,.,TRBD1,TRBV28
CSTLWRDRPNYGYTF,TGCAGCACTCTTTGGAGGGACCGACCTAACTATGGCTACACCTTC,15,TRBJ1-2,.,.,TRBV29-1
CASSSCRGKGCNQPQHF,TGTGCCAGCAGCTCCTGTCGGGGTAAAGGTTGCAATCAGCCCCAGCATTTT,17,TRBJ1-5,once,.,TRBV12-3/TRBV12-4
CSARAVTTGVNEQFF,TGCAGTGCTAGAGCCGTGACTACAGGGGTAAATGAGCAGTTCTTC,15,TRBJ2-1,once,TRBD1,TRBV20-1
CASRKTGDGNTIYF,TGTGCCAGCAGAAAGACCGGGGATGGAAACACCATATATTTT,14,TRBJ1-3,once,.,TRBV12-3/TRBV12-4
CASSEPGHNYGYTF,TGTGCCAGTAGTGAGCCGGGACATAACTATGGCTACACCTTC,14,TRBJ1-2,.,.,TRBV19
CASGQSGLAGGELFF,TGTGCCAGCGGACAATCGGGACTAGCGGGCGGGGAGCTGTTTTTT,15,TRBJ2-2,.,TRBD2,TRBV7-2
CSVSENSNQPQHF,TGCAGCGTTTCAGAGAATAGCAATCAGCCCCAGCATTTT,13,TRBJ1-5,.,.,TRBV29-1
CASSPTSGGASEQYF,TGTGCTAGCAGCCCGACTAGCGGGGGGGCCTCCGAGCAGTACTTC,15,TRBJ2-7,.,TRBD2,TRBV7-7
CASSGDRLPYEQYF,TGTGCCAGCAGTGGTGACAGACTACCCTACGAGCAGTACTTC,14,TRBJ2-7,.,.,TRBV25-1
CATSRGQGTDEQYF,TGTGCCACCAGCAGAGGACAGGGCACAGACGAGCAGTACTTC,14,TRBJ2-7,.,TRBD1,TRBV15
CATHRTPPDTQYF,TGCGCCACTCACCGGACTCCCCCGGATACGCAGTATTTT,13,TRBJ2-3,once,.,TRBV5-1
CASSHRGSTDTQYF,TGTGCCAGTAGTCACCGGGGGAGCACAGATACGCAGTATTTT,14,TRBJ2-3,few,.,TRBV19
CASSGAETQYF,TGTGCCAGCAGCGGGGCAGAGACCCAGTACTTC,11,TRBJ2-5,few,.,TRBV2
CATSDSPAETQYF,TGTGCCACCAGTGACTCCCCGGCGGAGACCCAGTACTTC,13,TRBJ2-5,.,.,TRBV24-1